This T cell receptor (beta chain) was recovered during a study of cytomegalovirus exposure and HLA in healthy donors. Looking at the study overall: Membership in the Caucasian-associated ancestry cluster was found for around 81% of approximately 430 genotyped donors.

On this clone: Its antigen is not known.

The CDR3 runs 18 residues. Germline CDR1 MNHEY, CDR2 SMNVEV (reference sequence). V lost 5 bases and J lost 4; bases outside the gene matches: 12. The PCR made use of 60 Vbeta and 13 Jbeta primers. Using immunoSEQ multiplex PCR, the repertoire was profiled, and TCRdb retains in-frame clones only, with some absent. The table records 100,000 to 150,000 clones, approximately 80% of them present only once. Findings and limits, study-wide: The presence/absence work took it that sequencing depth was about the same across donors.

The TCR sequence derives from a woman in her forties in good health and CMV-seronegative. The sequencing input was PBMCs. The chain is built from TRBV27 and TRBJ1-6, with 9 bases that match TRBD1. The CDR3 region is CASSMGQGQGYYNSPLHF. The CDR3 coding sequence is TGTGCCAGCAGTATGGGGCAGGGACAGGGATATTATAATTCACCCCTCCACTTT.